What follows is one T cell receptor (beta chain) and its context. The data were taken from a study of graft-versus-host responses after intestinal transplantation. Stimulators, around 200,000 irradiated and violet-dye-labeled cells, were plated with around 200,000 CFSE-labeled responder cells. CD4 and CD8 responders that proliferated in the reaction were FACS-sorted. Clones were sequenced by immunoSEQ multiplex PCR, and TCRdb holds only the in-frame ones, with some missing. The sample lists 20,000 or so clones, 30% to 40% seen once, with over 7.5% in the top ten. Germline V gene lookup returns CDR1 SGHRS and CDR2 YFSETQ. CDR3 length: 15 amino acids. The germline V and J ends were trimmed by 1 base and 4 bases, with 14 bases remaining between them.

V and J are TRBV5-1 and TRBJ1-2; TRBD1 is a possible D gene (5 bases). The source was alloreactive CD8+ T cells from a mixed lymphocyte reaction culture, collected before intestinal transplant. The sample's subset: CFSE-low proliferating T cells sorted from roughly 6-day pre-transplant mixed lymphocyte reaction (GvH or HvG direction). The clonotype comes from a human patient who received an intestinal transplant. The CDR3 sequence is CASSLHEGPVYGYTF. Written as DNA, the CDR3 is TGCGCCAGCAGCTTGCACGAGGGGCCGGTCTATGGCTACACCTTC.